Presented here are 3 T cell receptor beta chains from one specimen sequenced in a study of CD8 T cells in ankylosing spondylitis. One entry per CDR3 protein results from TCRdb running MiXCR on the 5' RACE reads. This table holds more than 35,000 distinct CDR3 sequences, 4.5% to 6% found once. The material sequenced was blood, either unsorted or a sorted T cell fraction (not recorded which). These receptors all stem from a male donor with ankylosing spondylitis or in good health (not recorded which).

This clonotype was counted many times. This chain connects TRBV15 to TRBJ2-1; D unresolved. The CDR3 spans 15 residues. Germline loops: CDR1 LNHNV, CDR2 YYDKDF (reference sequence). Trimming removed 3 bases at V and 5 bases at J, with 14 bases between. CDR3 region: CATSRPPPANNEQFF. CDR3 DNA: TGTGCCACCAGCAGGCCCCCCCCTGCGAACAATGAGCAGTTCTTC. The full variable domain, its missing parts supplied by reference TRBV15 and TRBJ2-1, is DAMVIQNPRYQVTQFGKPVTLSCSQTLNHNVMYWYQQKSSQAPKLLFHYYDKDFNNEADTPDNFQSRRPNTSFCFLDIRSPGLGDTAMYLCATSRPPPANNEQFFGPGTRLTVL.

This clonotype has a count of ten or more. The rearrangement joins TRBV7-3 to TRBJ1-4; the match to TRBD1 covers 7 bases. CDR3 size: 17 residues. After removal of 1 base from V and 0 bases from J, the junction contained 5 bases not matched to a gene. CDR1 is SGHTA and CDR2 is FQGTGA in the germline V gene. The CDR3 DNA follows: TGTGCCAGCAGCTTAAACGACAGGGACGCAACTAATGAAAAACTGTTTTTT. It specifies CASSLNDRDATNEKLFF.

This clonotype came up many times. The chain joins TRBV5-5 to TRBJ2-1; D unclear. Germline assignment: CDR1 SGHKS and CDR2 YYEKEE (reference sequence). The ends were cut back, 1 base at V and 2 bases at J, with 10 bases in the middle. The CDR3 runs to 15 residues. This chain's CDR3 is CASSLWPLTYNEQFF. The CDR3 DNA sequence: TGTGCCAGCAGCTTGTGGCCGCTAACCTACAATGAGCAGTTCTTC.